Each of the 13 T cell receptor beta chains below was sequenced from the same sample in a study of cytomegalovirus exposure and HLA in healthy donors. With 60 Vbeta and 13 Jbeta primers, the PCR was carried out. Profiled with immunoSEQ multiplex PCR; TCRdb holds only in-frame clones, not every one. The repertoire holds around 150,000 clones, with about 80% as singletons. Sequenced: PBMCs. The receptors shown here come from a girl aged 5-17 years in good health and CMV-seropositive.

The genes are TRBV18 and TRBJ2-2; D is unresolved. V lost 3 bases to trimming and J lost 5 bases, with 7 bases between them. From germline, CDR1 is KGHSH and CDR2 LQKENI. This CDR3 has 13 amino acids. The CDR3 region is CASSPPGTGELFF. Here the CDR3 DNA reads TGTGCCAGCTCACCCCCCGGGACCGGGGAGCTGTTTTTT. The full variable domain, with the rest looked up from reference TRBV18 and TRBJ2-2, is NAGVMQNPRHLVRRRGQEARLRCSPMKGHSHVYWYRQLPEEGLKFMVYLQKENIIDESGMPKERFSAEFPKEGPSILRIQQVVRGDSAAYFCASSPPGTGELFFGEGSRLTVL.

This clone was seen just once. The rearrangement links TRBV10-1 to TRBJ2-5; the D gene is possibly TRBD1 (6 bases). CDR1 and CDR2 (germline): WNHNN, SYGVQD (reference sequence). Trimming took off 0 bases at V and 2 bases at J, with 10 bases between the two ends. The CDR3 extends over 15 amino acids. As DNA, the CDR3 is TGCGCCAGCAGTGAGTCGGGACACCGACAAGAGACCCAGTACTTC. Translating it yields CASSESGHRQETQYF.

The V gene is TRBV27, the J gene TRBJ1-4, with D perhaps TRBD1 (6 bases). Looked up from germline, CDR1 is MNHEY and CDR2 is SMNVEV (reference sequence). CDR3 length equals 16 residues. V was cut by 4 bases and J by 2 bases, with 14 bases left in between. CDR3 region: CASSSLRDNTNEKLFF. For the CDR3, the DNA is TGTGCCAGCAGTTCTCTCCGGGACAACACTAATGAAAAACTGTTTTTT.

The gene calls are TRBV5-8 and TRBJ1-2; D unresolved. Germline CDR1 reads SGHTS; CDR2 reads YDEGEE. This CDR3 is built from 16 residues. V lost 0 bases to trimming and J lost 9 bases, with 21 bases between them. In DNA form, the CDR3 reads TGTGCCAGCAGCTTGGTGGGCAGAGCCCTACCTCGGCGCTACACCTTC. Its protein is CASSLVGRALPRRYTF.

This CDR3 reads CASSYFYRLRNEKLFF. The CDR3, as DNA: TGTGCCAGCAGTTACTTTTACAGGCTGAGGAACGAAAAACTGTTTTTT. V gene TRBV6-5 combines with J gene TRBJ1-4, with D perhaps TRBD1 (5 bases). Germline loops: CDR1 MNHEY, CDR2 SVGAGI. The V gene lost 1 base and the J gene lost 8 bases, with 17 bases spanning the gap. The CDR3 is made up of 16 amino acids.

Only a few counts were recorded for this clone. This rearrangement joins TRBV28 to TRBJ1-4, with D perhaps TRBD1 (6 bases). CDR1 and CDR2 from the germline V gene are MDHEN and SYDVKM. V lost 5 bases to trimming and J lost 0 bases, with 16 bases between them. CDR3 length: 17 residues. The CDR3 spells CASSGPGQFATNEKLFF. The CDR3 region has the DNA TGTGCCAGCAGTGGCCCCGGACAGTTTGCAACTAATGAAAAACTGTTTTTT.

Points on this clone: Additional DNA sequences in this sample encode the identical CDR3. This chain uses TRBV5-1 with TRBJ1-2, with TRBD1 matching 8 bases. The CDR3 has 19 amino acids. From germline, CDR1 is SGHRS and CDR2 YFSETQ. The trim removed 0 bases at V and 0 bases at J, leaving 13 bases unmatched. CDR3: CASSLARQGAFYTNYGYTF. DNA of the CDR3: TGCGCCAGCAGCTTGGCTCGGCAGGGGGCTTTTTATACTAACTATGGCTACACCTTC.

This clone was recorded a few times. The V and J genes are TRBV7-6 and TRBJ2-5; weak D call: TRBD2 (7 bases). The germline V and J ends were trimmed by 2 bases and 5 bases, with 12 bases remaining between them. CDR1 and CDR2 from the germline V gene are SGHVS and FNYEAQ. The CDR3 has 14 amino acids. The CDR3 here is CASSLWGGEETQYF. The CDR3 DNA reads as TGTGCCAGCAGCTTATGGGGGGGCGAGGAGACCCAGTACTTC.

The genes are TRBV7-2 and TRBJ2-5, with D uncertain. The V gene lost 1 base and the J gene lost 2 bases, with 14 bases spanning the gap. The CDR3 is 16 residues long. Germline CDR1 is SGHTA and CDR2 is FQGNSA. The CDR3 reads CASSLVNAAGQETQYF. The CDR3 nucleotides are TGTGCCAGCAGCTTAGTTAACGCTGCAGGACAAGAGACCCAGTACTTC.

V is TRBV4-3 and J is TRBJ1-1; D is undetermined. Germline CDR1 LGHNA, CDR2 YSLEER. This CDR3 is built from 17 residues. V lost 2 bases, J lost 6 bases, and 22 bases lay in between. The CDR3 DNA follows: TGCGCCAGCAGCCAATCTAGAATTTCCGGGATTGGATCTGAAGCTTTCTTT. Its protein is CASSQSRISGIGSEAFF.

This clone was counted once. CDR3 sequence (DNA): TGCAGCGTTGATAATCGGGGAATCGAAGCTTTCTTT. Residues: CSVDNRGIEAFF. The chain links TRBV29-1 to TRBJ1-1; D gene ambiguous. V lost 3 bases, J lost 8 bases, and 13 bases lay in between. The CDR3 covers 12 residues. Germline values: CDR1 SQVTM, CDR2 ANQGSEA.

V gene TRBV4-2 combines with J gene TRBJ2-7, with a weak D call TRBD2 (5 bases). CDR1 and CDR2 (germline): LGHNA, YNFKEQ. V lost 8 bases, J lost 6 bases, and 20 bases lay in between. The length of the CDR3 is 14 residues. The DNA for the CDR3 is TGTGCCAGCCGCTCCGGGGAGCTTGCGGGCGAGCAGTACTTC. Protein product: CASRSGELAGEQYF.

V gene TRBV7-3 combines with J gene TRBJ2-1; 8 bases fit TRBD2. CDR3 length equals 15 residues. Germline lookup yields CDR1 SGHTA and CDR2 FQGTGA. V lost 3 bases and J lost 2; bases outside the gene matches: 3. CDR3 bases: TGTGCCAGCAGCTTCGAGCGGGGGCCCTACAATGAGCAGTTCTTC. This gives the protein CASSFERGPYNEQFF.